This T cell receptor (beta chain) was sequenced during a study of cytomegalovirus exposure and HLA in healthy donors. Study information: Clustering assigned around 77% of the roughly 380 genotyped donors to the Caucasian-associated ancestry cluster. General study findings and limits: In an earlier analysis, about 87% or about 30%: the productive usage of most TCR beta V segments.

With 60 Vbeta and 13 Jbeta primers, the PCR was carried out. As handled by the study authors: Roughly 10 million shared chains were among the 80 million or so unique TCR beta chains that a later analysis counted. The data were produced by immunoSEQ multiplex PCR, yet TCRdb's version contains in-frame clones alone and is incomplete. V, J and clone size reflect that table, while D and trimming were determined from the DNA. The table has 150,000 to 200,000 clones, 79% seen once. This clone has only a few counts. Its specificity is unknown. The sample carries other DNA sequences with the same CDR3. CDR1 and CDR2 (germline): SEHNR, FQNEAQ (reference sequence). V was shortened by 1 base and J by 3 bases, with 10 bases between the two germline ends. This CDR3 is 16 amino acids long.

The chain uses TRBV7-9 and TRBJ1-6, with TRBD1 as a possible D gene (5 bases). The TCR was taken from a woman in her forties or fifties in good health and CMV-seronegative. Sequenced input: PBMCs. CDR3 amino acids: CASSLGQGFYNSPLHF. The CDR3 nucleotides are TGTGCCAGCAGCTTAGGGCAGGGCTTCTATAATTCACCCCTCCACTTT.